Detailed here is one TCR beta chain. The antigen is not known. The data stem from a study of CD8+CD57+ T cells in acquired aplastic anemia. Whole-study context: Mean DNA quantity obtained from sorted CD4+ and CD8+ cells was 3.2 ug.

The CDR3 covers 17 residues. The germline V gene has CDR1 SGDLS and CDR2 YYNGEE. J gave up 1 base and V 5 bases, and 8 bases lay outside the gene matches. Findings and limits, study-wide: Patients versus controls showed no significant CD8+ Simpson's diversity difference.

Genomic DNA templated the TCR beta VDJ and CDR3 profiling. TCRdb passed the reads through MiXCR, listing each CDR3 protein once. The sample has 250,000 to 300,000 distinct CDR3 sequences; around 60% are singletons. The gene calls are TRBV9 and TRBJ2-6; 8 nucleotides align to TRBD1. Sequencing was done on a sample of sorted CD4+, CD8+, or CD8+CD57+ T cells (not recorded which) from PBMCs. This clonotype was sampled from a human donor with severe aplastic anemia or a healthy control (not recorded which). In DNA, the CDR3 is TGTGCCAGCAGTTGGGGACAGGAGAGTTCTGGGGCCAACGTCCTGACTTTC. Its protein is CASSWGQESSGANVLTF.